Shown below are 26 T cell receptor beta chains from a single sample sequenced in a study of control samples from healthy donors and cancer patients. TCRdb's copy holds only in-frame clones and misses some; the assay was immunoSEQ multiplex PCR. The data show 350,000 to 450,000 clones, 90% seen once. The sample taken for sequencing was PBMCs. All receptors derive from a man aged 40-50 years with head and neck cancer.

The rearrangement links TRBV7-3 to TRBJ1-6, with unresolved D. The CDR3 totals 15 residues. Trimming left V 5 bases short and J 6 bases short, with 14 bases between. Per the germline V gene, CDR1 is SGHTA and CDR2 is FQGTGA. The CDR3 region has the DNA TGTGCCAGCAGCGTTGACCCGTCGGGTAATTCACCCCTCCACTTT. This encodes CASSVDPSGNSPLHF.

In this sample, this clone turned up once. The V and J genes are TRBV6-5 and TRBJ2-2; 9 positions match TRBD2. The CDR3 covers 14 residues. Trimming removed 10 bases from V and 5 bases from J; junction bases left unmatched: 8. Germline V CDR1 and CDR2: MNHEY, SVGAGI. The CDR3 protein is CANRAGGGTGELFF. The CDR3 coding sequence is TGTGCCAACCGAGCGGGAGGAGGAACCGGGGAGCTGTTTTTT.

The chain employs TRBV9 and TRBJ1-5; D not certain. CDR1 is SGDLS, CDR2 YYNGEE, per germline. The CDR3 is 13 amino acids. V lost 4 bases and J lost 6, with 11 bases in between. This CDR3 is CASSSDMGQPQHF. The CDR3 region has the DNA TGTGCCAGCAGCTCAGATATGGGTCAGCCCCAGCATTTT.

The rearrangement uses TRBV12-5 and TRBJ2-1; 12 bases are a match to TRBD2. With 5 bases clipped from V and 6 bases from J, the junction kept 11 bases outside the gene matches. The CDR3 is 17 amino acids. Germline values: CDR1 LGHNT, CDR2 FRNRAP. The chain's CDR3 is CASGTNKGTSGSNEQFF. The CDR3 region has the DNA TGTGCTAGTGGTACGAATAAGGGGACTAGCGGGTCCAATGAGCAGTTCTTC. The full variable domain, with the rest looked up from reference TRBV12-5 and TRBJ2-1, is DARVTQTPRHKVTEMGQEVTMRCQPILGHNTVFWYRQTMMQGLELLAYFRNRAPLDDSGMPKDRFSAEMPDATLATLKIQPSEPRDSAVYFCASGTNKGTSGSNEQFFGPGTRLTVL.

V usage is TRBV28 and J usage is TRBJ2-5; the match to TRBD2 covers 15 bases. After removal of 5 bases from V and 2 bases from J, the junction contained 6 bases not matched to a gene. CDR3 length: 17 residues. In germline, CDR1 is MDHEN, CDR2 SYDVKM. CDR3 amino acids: CASSPGLAGGGQETQYF. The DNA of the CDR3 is TGTGCCAGCAGTCCCGGACTAGCGGGAGGGGGGCAAGAGACCCAGTACTTC.

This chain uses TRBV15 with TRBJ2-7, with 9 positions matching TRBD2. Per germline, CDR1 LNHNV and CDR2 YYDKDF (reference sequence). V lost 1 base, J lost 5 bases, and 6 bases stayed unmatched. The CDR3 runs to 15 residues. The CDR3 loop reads CATSRGLAGKDEQYF. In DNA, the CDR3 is TGTGCCACCAGCAGAGGGCTAGCGGGAAAAGACGAGCAGTACTTC.

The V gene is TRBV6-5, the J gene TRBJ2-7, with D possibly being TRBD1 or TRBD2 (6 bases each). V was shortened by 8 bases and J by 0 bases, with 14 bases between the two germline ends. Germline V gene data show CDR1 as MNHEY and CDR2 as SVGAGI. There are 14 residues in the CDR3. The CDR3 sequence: CASYGGQSSYEQYF. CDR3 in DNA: TGTGCCAGCTATGGGGGGCAAAGCTCCTACGAGCAGTACTTC.

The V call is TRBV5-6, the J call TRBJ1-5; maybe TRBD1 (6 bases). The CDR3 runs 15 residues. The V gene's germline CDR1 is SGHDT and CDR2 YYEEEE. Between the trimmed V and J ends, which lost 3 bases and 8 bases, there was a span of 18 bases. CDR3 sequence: CASSWSGGRWEPQHF. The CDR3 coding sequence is TGTGCCAGCAGCTGGTCTGGGGGGCGTTGGGAGCCCCAGCATTTT.

CDR3: CASSSPGVSYEQYF. The CDR3 DNA is TGTGCCAGCAGCTCCCCCGGAGTCTCCTACGAGCAGTACTTC. J is TRBJ2-7 and V is TRBV11-3; D is ambiguous. Trimming took off 4 bases at V and 0 bases at J, with 10 bases between the two ends. The CDR3 totals 14 residues. Germline lookup yields CDR1 SGHNT and CDR2 YENEEA. The full variable domain, in which reference TRBV11-3 and TRBJ2-7 provide the parts outside the CDR3, is EAGVVQSPRYKIIEKKQPVAFWCNPISGHNTLYWYLQNLGQGPELLIRYENEEAVDDSQLPKDRFSAERLKGVDSTLKIQPAELGDSAVYLCASSSPGVSYEQYFGPGTRLTVT.

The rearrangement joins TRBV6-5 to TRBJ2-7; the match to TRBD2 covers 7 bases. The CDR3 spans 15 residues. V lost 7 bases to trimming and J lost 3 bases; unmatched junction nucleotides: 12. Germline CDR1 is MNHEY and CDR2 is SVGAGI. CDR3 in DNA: TGTGCCAGCACCGCCGTGGCGGGAGAAGGCTACGAGCAGTACTTC. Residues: CASTAVAGEGYEQYF.

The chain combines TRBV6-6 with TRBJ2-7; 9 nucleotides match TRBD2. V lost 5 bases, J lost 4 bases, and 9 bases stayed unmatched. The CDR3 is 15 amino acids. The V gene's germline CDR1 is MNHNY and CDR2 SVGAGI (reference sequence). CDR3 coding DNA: TGTGCCAGCAGTGGGGGAGCGGGGGGCCTTTACGAGCAGTACTTC. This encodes CASSGGAGGLYEQYF.

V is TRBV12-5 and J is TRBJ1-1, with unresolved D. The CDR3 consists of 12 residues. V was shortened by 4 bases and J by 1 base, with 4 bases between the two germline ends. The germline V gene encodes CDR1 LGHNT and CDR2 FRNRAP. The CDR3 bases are TGTGCTAGTGGTTGGGGGAACACTGAAGCTTTCTTT. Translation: CASGWGNTEAFF.

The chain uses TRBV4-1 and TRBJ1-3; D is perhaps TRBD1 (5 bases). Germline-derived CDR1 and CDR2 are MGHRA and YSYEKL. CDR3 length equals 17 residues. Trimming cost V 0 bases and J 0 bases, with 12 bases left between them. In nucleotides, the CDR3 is TGCGCCAGCAGCCAAGAGGGGACTCATAGCTCTGGAAACACCATATATTTT. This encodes CASSQEGTHSSGNTIYF.

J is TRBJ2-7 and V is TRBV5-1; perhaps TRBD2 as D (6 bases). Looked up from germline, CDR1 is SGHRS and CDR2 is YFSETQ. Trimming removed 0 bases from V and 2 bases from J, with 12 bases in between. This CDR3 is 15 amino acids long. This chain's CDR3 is CASSLAFGGTYEQYF. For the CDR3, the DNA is TGCGCCAGCAGCTTGGCCTTTGGCGGGACCTACGAGCAGTACTTC.

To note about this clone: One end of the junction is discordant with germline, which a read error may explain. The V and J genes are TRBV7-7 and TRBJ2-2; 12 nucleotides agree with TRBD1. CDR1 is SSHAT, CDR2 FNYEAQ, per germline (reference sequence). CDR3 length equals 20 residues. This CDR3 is CASSLVGDRGLGSNTGELFF. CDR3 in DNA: TGTGCTAGCAGCTTAGTAGGGGACAGGGGGCTCGGGTCGAACACCGGGGAGCTGTTTTTT.

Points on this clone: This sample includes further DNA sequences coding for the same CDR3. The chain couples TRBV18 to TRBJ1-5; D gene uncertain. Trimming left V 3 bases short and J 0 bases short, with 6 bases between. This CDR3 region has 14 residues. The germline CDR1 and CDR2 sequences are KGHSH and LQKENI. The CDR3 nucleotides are TGTGCCAGCTCACCGTCGGATAGCAATCAGCCCCAGCATTTT. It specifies CASSPSDSNQPQHF.

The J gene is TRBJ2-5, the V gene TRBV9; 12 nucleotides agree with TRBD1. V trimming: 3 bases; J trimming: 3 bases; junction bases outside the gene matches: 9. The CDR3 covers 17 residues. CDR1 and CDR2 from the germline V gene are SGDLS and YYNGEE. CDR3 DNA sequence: TGTGCCAGCAGCGAAATTCCGGGACAGGGGGCTAAAGAGACCCAGTACTTC. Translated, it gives CASSEIPGQGAKETQYF.

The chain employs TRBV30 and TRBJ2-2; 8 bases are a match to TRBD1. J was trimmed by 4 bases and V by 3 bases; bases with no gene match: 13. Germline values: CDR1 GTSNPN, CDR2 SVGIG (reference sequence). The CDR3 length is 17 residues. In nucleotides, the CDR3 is TGTGCCTGGAGAACGCGCGGGACAGGCCAGGTCACCGGGGAGCTGTTTTTT. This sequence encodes CAWRTRGTGQVTGELFF.

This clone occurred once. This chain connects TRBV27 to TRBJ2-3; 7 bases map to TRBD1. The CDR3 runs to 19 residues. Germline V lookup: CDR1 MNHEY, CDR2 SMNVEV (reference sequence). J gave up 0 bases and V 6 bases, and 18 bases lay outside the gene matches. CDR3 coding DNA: TGTGCCAGCAGAACCGGGACAGTTTCTTTTGAATCTAGCACAGATACGCAGTATTTT. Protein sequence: CASRTGTVSFESSTDTQYF.

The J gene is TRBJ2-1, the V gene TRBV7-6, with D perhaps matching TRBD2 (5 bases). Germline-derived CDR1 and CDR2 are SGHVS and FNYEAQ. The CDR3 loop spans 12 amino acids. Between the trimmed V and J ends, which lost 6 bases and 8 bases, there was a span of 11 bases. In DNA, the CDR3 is TGTGCCAGCAGTGACGGGAATTATGAGCAGTTCTTC. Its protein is CASSDGNYEQFF.

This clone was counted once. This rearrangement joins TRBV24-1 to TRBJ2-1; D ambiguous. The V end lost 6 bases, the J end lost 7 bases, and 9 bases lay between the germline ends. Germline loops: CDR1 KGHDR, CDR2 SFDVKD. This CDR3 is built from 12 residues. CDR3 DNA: TGTGCCACCAGTAGGGCCCCGAATGAGCAGTTCTTC. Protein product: CATSRAPNEQFF.

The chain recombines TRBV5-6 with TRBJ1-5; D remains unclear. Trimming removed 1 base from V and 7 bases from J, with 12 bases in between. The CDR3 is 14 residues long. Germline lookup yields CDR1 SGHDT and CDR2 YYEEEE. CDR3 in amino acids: CASSLRGWTQPQHF. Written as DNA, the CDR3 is TGTGCCAGCAGCTTGCGAGGGTGGACCCAGCCCCAGCATTTT.

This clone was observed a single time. In DNA, the CDR3 is TGTGCCGTACAGACAGGCCCAGGGCCCCAGCATTTT. Amino acids: CAVQTGPGPQHF. V usage is TRBV10-3 and J usage is TRBJ1-5, with a possible D match to TRBD1 (6 bases). CDR1 and CDR2 (germline): ENHRY, SYGVKD. The CDR3 extends over 12 amino acids. Trimming took off 11 bases at V and 9 bases at J, with 17 bases between the two ends.

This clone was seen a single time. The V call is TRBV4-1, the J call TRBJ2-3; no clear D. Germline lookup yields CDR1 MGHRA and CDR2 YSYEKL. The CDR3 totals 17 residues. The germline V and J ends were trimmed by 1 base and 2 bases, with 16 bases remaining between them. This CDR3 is CASSQGVLPPVTDTQYF. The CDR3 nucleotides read TGCGCCAGCAGCCAAGGGGTTTTGCCACCGGTCACAGATACGCAGTATTTT.

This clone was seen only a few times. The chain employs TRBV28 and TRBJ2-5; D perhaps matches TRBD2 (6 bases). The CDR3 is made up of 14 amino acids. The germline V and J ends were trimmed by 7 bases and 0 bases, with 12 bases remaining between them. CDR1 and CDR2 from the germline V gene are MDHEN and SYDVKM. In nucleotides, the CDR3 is TGTGCCAGCAAAAGGGGACTGTACCAAGAGACCCAGTACTTC. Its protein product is CASKRGLYQETQYF.

DNA for the CDR3: TGTGCCAGCTCACGGACGGGACAGGACAACTCTGGAAACACCATATATTTT. Its protein is CASSRTGQDNSGNTIYF. The chain is built from TRBV18 and TRBJ1-3, with 8 bases aligning to TRBD1. Germline-derived CDR1 and CDR2 are KGHSH and LQKENI. The CDR3 is 17 amino acids. V shed 4 bases and J 0 bases; nucleotides not matched to a gene: 8.